The next 4 T cell receptor beta chains were all read from a single sample in a study of Ad26.COV2.S vaccination and SARS-CoV-2 variants. Profiled with immunoSEQ multiplex PCR; TCRdb holds only in-frame clones, not every one. Of some 300,000 clones listed, around four fifths are singletons. Treatment given: some 20 received Ad26.COV2.S at low or high dose, single or two shots; roughly 5 received placebo; per-sample allocation not given. Collection of samples fell on day 63 after the first vaccine or placebo injection. Material: peripheral blood, obtained in a trial of Ad26.COV2.S vaccine versus placebo. These receptors came from a person between 18 and 60 years old who received the Ad26.COV2.S COVID-19 vaccine or a placebo.

V usage is TRBV2 and J usage is TRBJ2-7; unclear D gene. The length of the CDR3 is 13 residues. The V end was cut by 1 base, the J end by 4 bases, with 8 bases between. Germline loops: CDR1 SNHLY, CDR2 FYNNEI. This CDR3 is CASSEGYGYEQYF. Written as DNA, the CDR3 is TGTGCCAGCAGTGAAGGATACGGATACGAGCAGTACTTC.

This chain joins TRBV2 and TRBJ2-7; D might be TRBD1 (6 bases). Looked up from germline, CDR1 is SNHLY and CDR2 is FYNNEI. The CDR3 runs to 17 residues. Trimming removed 3 bases at V and 5 bases at J, with 23 bases between. CDR3 protein: CASSDFSGKTGRNEQYF. The CDR3, as DNA: TGTGCCAGCAGTGACTTTTCCGGGAAGACAGGCAGGAACGAGCAGTACTTC.

The gene calls are TRBV4-2 and TRBJ2-6; 10 bases map to TRBD2. Germline assignment: CDR1 LGHNA and CDR2 YNFKEQ. The CDR3 extends over 19 amino acids. Trimming removed 4 bases from V and 3 bases from J; junction bases left unmatched: 12. The CDR3 DNA reads TGTGCCAGCAGCCCAGTCGGTACTAGCGGGGCAGGTGGGGCCAACGTCCTGACTTTC. Protein product: CASSPVGTSGAGGANVLTF.

V gene TRBV5-1 combines with J gene TRBJ2-7; the match to TRBD2 covers 7 bases. Germline V gives CDR1 SGHRS, CDR2 YFSETQ. CDR3 length: 14 amino acids. The trim removed 4 bases at V and 0 bases at J, leaving 4 bases unmatched. CDR3 nucleotides: TGCGCCAGCAGCACCAGCGGGGACTCCTACGAGCAGTACTTC. Encoded protein: CASSTSGDSYEQYF. Using reference TRBV5-1 and TRBJ2-7 for the parts outside the CDR3, the full variable domain is KAGVTQTPRYLIKTRGQQVTLSCSPISGHRSVSWYQQTPGQGLQFLFEYFSETQRNKGNFPGRFSGRQFSNSRSEMNVSTLELGDSALYLCASSTSGDSYEQYFGPGTRLTVT.